This T cell receptor beta chain was observed in a study of blood T cells in healthy people across ages. General study results and limits: In long-lived donors, naive CD4+ cell counts and diversity exceeded those of aged donors.

Combining a sample-barcoded 5' primer with a J-beta primer mix, a second PCR ran for roughly 7 to 12 cycles. Each cDNA molecule was tagged by a template-switch adaptor that had 12 random nucleotides. TCRdb re-derived calls from the 5' RACE reads in MiXCR, one entry per CDR3 protein. The profile covers hundreds of thousands of distinct CDR3 sequences, with about 30% appearing a single time and roughly 14% taken by the ten largest. No fewer than 7 million PBMCs went into each sample. Ten or more counts support this clonotype. The target antigen is unknown. The length of the CDR3 is 15 residues. Germline trimming cut 8 bases from V and 2 bases from J; bases unmatched to any gene: 9.

Sequenced sample: blood. This TCR came from a woman aged 80 or over in good health. The genes are TRBV12-3 or TRBV12-4 and TRBJ1-5; 7 bases align to TRBD1. The CDR3 DNA follows: TGTGCCAGCGGAATCGGGACAGTCGGCAATCAGCCCCAGCATTTT. Translating it yields CASGIGTVGNQPQHF.